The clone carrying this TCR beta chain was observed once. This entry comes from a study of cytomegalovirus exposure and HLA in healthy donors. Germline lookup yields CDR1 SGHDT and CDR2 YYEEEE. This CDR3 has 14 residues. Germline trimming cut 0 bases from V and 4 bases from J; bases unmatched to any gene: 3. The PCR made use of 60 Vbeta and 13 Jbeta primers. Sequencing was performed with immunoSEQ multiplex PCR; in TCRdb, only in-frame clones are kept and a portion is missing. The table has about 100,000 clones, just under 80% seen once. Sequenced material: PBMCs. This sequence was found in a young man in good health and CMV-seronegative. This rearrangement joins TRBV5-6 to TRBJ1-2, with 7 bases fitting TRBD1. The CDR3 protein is CASSLEQGRYGYTF. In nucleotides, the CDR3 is TGTGCCAGCAGCTTGGAACAGGGGCGCTATGGCTACACCTTC. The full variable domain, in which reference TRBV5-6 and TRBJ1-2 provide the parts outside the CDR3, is DAGVTQSPTHLIKTRGQQVTLRCSPKSGHDTVSWYQQALGQGPQFIFQYYEEEERQRGNFPDRFSGHQFPNYSSELNVNALLLGDSALYLCASSLEQGRYGYTFGSGTRLTVV.